The 13 T cell receptor beta chains in this list originate from one sample, sequenced in a study of T cell repertoires in ileal Crohn's disease. Time point described: neoterminal ileum biopsy at postoperative endoscopy, about 6 months after surgery. The method was immunoSEQ multiplex PCR; TCRdb's version includes in-frame clones alone and lacks a portion of them. The data contain thousands of clones, 70% to 85% of them singletons. Sequenced material: ileal tissue. These receptors all stem from an adult with Crohn's disease.

The chain combines TRBV6-1 with TRBJ1-4; TRBD1 agrees at 8 bases. The CDR3 totals 14 residues. Germline CDR1 reads MNHNS; CDR2 reads SASEGT. V was clipped by 6 bases and J by 8 bases; unmatched bases: 8. The DNA for the CDR3 is TGTGCCAGCAGATCGGACAGGGTAGGCGAAAAACTGTTTTTT. Protein sequence: CASRSDRVGEKLFF.

This clone was observed once. The chain employs TRBV30 and TRBJ2-2; tentative D call: TRBD2 (6 bases). The CDR3 sequence is 14 residues long. V lost 2 bases and J lost 1, with 8 bases in between. Germline V CDR1 and CDR2: GTSNPN, SVGIG (reference sequence). This CDR3 reads CAWSRAGNTGELFF. CDR3 bases: TGTGCCTGGAGTCGAGCGGGGAACACCGGGGAGCTGTTTTTT.

This clone was detected a few times. The rearrangement links TRBV5-6 to TRBJ2-7, with TRBD1 identical over 9 bases. The V segment lost 3 bases and the J segment 1 base; nucleotides outside the gene matches: 2. The CDR3 runs 14 residues. Per germline, CDR1 SGHDT and CDR2 YYEEEE. The CDR3, as DNA: TGTGCCAGCAGCTACGGGACAGGGTCCTACGAGCAGTACTTC. Translation gives CASSYGTGSYEQYF. The full variable domain, in which reference TRBV5-6 and TRBJ2-7 provide the parts outside the CDR3, is DAGVTQSPTHLIKTRGQQVTLRCSPKSGHDTVSWYQQALGQGPQFIFQYYEEEERQRGNFPDRFSGHQFPNYSSELNVNALLLGDSALYLCASSYGTGSYEQYFGPGTRLTVT.

This sequence joins TRBV27 and TRBJ2-7, with TRBD2 as a possible D gene (5 bases). CDR3 length: 14 residues. In germline, CDR1 is MNHEY, CDR2 SMNVEV (reference sequence). The V end was cut by 6 bases, the J end by 0 bases, with 12 bases between. The DNA of the CDR3 is TGTGCCAGCAGGGCGGTAGGGAGCTCCTACGAGCAGTACTTC. Protein: CASRAVGSSYEQYF.

The chain employs TRBV14 and TRBJ1-4; possible D gene TRBD1, 5 bases. Per germline, CDR1 SGHDN and CDR2 FVKESK. Trimming left V 2 bases short and J 0 bases short, with 16 bases between. The CDR3 consists of 18 residues. CDR3 nucleotides: TGTGCCAGCAGCCAATGGAGCGGGGCCAATCCAACTAATGAAAAACTGTTTTTT. This sequence encodes CASSQWSGANPTNEKLFF.

This chain uses TRBV27 with TRBJ2-3, with D possibly being TRBD2 (5 bases). Trimming removed 6 bases from V and 1 base from J, with 14 bases in between. Germline CDR1 and CDR2: MNHEY and SMNVEV (reference sequence). This CDR3 contains 15 residues. CDR3 sequence: CASRREGARTDTQYF. CDR3 nucleotide sequence: TGTGCCAGCAGACGTGAGGGAGCTCGCACAGATACGCAGTATTTT.

V usage is TRBV5-1 and J usage is TRBJ1-2; 9 bases line up with TRBD1. The V gene end was trimmed by 4 bases and the J gene end by 0 bases; junction bases not matched to a gene: 4. The CDR3 runs 15 residues. Germline-derived CDR1 and CDR2 are SGHRS and YFSETQ. CDR3 in amino acids: CASSEDRGSNYGYTF. In DNA, the CDR3 is TGCGCCAGCAGCGAGGACAGGGGATCTAACTATGGCTACACCTTC. Complete variable domain (other parts from reference TRBV5-1 and TRBJ1-2): KAGVTQTPRYLIKTRGQQVTLSCSPISGHRSVSWYQQTPGQGLQFLFEYFSETQRNKGNFPGRFSGRQFSNSRSEMNVSTLELGDSALYLCASSEDRGSNYGYTFGSGTRLTVV.

The rearrangement uses TRBV5-1 and TRBJ2-1, with TRBD2 identical over 10 bases. Germline V CDR1 and CDR2: SGHRS, YFSETQ. This CDR3 comprises 19 residues. The trim removed 5 bases at V and 5 bases at J, leaving 19 bases unmatched. CDR3 DNA: TGCGCCAGCAGTTTAGGGGTCCGAGCTAGCGGGAGTCAGGACAATGAGCAGTTCTTC. The encoded protein is CASSLGVRASGSQDNEQFF.

V usage is TRBV7-9 and J usage is TRBJ2-5; 10 bases map to TRBD2. Trimming cost V 6 bases and J 5 bases; bases outside gene matches: 6. Germline CDR1 reads SEHNR; CDR2 reads FQNEAQ (reference sequence). This CDR3 has 14 amino acids. CDR3 coding DNA: TGTGCCAGCAGTCTAGCGGGAGCAGGGGAGACCCAGTACTTC. Protein product: CASSLAGAGETQYF.

The chain employs TRBV7-9 and TRBJ1-1, with TRBD1 matching 9 bases. Germline CDR1 SEHNR, CDR2 FQNEAQ (reference sequence). V was pared by 5 bases and J by 5 bases, with 6 bases of the junction left unmatched. The CDR3 sequence is 14 residues long. In nucleotides, the CDR3 is TGTGCCAGCAGCGATTCGACAGGGGGGACTGAAGCTTTCTTT. It yields the protein CASSDSTGGTEAFF. Variable domain in full (rest from reference TRBV7-9 and TRBJ1-1): DTGVSQNPRHKITKRGQNVTFRCDPISEHNRLYWYRQTLGQGPEFLTYFQNEAQLEKSRLLSDRFSAERPKGSFSTLEIQRTEQGDSAMYLCASSDSTGGTEAFFGQGTRLTVV.

The V and J genes are TRBV14 and TRBJ2-2; 7 bases map to TRBD2. V gave up 2 bases and J gave up 8 bases; unmatched junction bases: 11. The germline V gene has CDR1 SGHDN and CDR2 FVKESK. The CDR3 is made up of 16 amino acids. The CDR3: CASSQPTGLPVGELFF. The CDR3 coding sequence is TGTGCCAGCAGCCAACCGACGGGACTACCCGTGGGGGAGCTGTTTTTT.

Concerning this clone: The sample has other DNA sequences that encode this CDR3 too. V usage is TRBV7-6 and J usage is TRBJ2-3; TRBD2 matches 7 bases. J gave up 0 bases and V 3 bases, and 0 bases lay outside the gene matches. Germline lookup yields CDR1 SGHVS and CDR2 FNYEAQ. This CDR3 spans 14 amino acids. The CDR3 region is CASSFSGSTDTQYF. CDR3 sequence (DNA): TGTGCCAGCAGCTTTAGCGGGAGCACAGATACGCAGTATTTT.

This chain links TRBV7-9 with TRBJ2-7; 8 bases match TRBD2. J was trimmed by 5 bases and V by 4 bases; bases with no gene match: 4. This CDR3 has 13 amino acids. Germline-derived CDR1 and CDR2 are SEHNR and FQNEAQ (reference sequence). The CDR3 nucleotides are TGTGCCAGCAGCTGGCGGGGGGACGACGAGCAGTACTTC. This gives the protein CASSWRGDDEQYF.